This record looks at one TCR beta chain sequence and its context. No antigen is known for it. The sample comes from a study of T-cell memory formation after mild COVID-19. Trimming at V came to 6 bases and at J to 9 bases, leaving 14 bases not matched to a gene. The CDR3 is made up of 15 amino acids. Study conclusions and caveats: Some clones that responded turned up in pre-infection memory, which suggests that cross-reactive memory joined in. Day 15 to 85 contractors were CD4/CD8 balanced; later expanders leaned CD4+.

TCRdb reprocessed the 5' RACE reads with MiXCR, giving one entry per CDR3 protein. The sample carries approximately 580,000 distinct CDR3 sequences, roughly 22% recorded once. The V gene is TRBV12-3 or TRBV12-4, the J gene TRBJ2-1, with 7 bases fitting TRBD2. The receptor was isolated from an adult woman who had mild COVID-19 (a few samples of this study predate the infection). Cell type and time point are not known. The sample consisted of PBMCs or a T cell subset sorted from them (not recorded which). This CDR3 reads CASRPWGSGDFEQFF. For the CDR3, the DNA is TGTGCCAGCAGGCCATGGGGAAGCGGGGACTTTGAGCAGTTCTTC.